A selection of T cell receptor beta chains follows, all from one sample in a study of PD-1 blockade in classical Hodgkin lymphoma. The method was immunoSEQ multiplex PCR; TCRdb's version includes in-frame clones alone and lacks a portion of them. The sample lists 25,000 to 35,000 clones; 65% to 75% were seen once. Sequenced material: peripheral blood mononuclear cells (PBMCs), taken before the second cycle of nivolumab. Receptors were obtained from a human donor with classical Hodgkin lymphoma. CDR3s include the opening cysteine and the closing phenylalanine or tryptophan. The D gene is left open where the match is weak. Where a row states a size, it is once, few, many or the class of an expanded clone; other rows omit it.

D: TRBD2
V: TRBV5-1
size: -
J: TRBJ2-3
length: 16
CDR3: CASSLDSGAPGDTQYF
DNA: TGCGCCAGCAGCTTGGACAGCGGGGCCCCGGGAGATACGCAGTATTTT

D: -
V: TRBV4-3
size: -
J: TRBJ1-5
length: 15
CDR3: CASSQVLGSNQPQHF
DNA: TGCGCCAGCAGCCAAGTGTTGGGTAGCAATCAGCCCCAGCATTTT

D: TRBD1
V: TRBV7-9
size: -
J: TRBJ1-6
length: 14
CDR3: CASSGQDTYSPLHF
DNA: TGTGCCAGCAGCGGACAGGACACCTATTCACCCCTCCACTTT

D: -
V: TRBV5-8
size: many
J: TRBJ2-6
length: 15
CDR3: CASGPYGSGANVLTF
DNA: TGTGCCAGCGGCCCCTATGGATCTGGGGCCAACGTCCTGACTTTC

D: TRBD1
V: TRBV10-3
size: -
J: TRBJ1-3
length: 16
CDR3: CAISEGQAGSGNTIYF
DNA: TGTGCCATCAGTGAGGGACAGGCCGGCTCTGGAAACACCATATATTTT

D: TRBD1
V: TRBV27
size: -
J: TRBJ1-2
length: 19
CDR3: CASSLFSKPSGGGGYGYTF
DNA: TGTGCCAGCAGTTTATTTTCAAAGCCGTCAGGGGGCGGCGGCTATGGCTACACCTTC

D: TRBD1
V: TRBV5-1
size: -
J: TRBJ2-6
length: 18
CDR3: CASSRTPGQQSGANVLTF
DNA: TGCGCCAGCAGCAGAACACCGGGACAGCAATCTGGGGCCAACGTCCTGACTTTC

D: TRBD1
V: TRBV19
size: -
J: TRBJ1-2
length: 15
CDR3: CASSPIIQGYNGYTF
DNA: TGTGCCAGTAGTCCCATTATACAGGGGTATAATGGCTACACCTTC

D: -
V: TRBV6-5
size: -
J: TRBJ1-1
length: 12
CDR3: CATRRPNTEAFF
DNA: TGTGCCACCCGGAGGCCGAACACTGAAGCTTTCTTT

D: -
V: TRBV7-8
size: -
J: TRBJ1-3
length: 13
CDR3: CASSLGVGNTIYF
DNA: TGTGCCAGCAGCTTAGGGGTCGGTAACACCATATATTTT

D: -
V: TRBV7-9
size: -
J: TRBJ1-6
length: 16
CDR3: CASSSGSSSYNSPLHF
DNA: TGTGCCAGCAGCTCTGGATCCAGCTCCTATAATTCACCCCTCCACTTT

D: -
V: TRBV30
size: once
J: TRBJ1-2
length: 12
CDR3: CAWTRGPFGYTF
DNA: TGTGCCTGGACTAGGGGACCATTTGGCTACACCTTC

D: -
V: TRBV19
size: -
J: TRBJ1-1
length: 12
CDR3: CASSFKYTEAFF
DNA: TGTGCCAGTAGTTTTAAGTACACTGAAGCTTTCTTT

D: TRBD1
V: TRBV28
size: once
J: TRBJ1-3
length: 13
CDR3: CASSSTGVNTIYF
DNA: TGTGCCAGCAGCTCTACAGGGGTAAACACCATATATTTT

D: -
V: TRBV7-9
size: few
J: TRBJ1-4
length: 16
CDR3: CASSLVVRRTNEKLFF
DNA: TGTGCCAGCAGCTTAGTGGTGAGGCGAACTAATGAAAAACTGTTTTTT

D: TRBD2
V: TRBV6-1
size: -
J: TRBJ2-1
length: 14
CDR3: CASSGAGAYNEQFF
DNA: TGTGCCAGCAGTGGAGCGGGGGCGTACAATGAGCAGTTCTTC

D: -
V: TRBV25-1
size: -
J: TRBJ1-6
length: 14
CDR3: CASSEFRYNSPLHF
DNA: TGTGCCAGCAGTGAATTTAGGTATAATTCACCCCTCCACTTT